Described below is a single T cell receptor beta chain sequence and its context. Its antigen is unidentified. The CDR3 has 11 residues. Germline V gene lookup returns CDR1 DFQATT and CDR2 SNEGSKA (reference sequence). The V and J ends lost 5 bases and 6 bases respectively, with 8 bases between them. Libraries were prepared by immunoSEQ multiplex PCR; TCRdb keeps only in-frame clonotypes and omits some of them. The table records nearly 200,000 clones, 84% of them present only once. The sample comes from a study of cytomegalovirus exposure and HLA in healthy donors. The study, taken as a whole, reports: The dataset shows that most TCR sequences were rare, while some public TCRs occurred in many donors. The study designated 160 or so TCR beta chains cytomegalovirus-associated.

Sequenced: PBMCs. The receptor was derived from a woman aged 25 to 39 in good health and CMV-seropositive. This sequence joins TRBV20-1 and TRBJ2-1, with D possibly being TRBD2 (6 bases). CDR3 in DNA: TGCAGTGCTCGGGACTTCAATGAGCAGTTCTTC. It yields the protein CSARDFNEQFF.